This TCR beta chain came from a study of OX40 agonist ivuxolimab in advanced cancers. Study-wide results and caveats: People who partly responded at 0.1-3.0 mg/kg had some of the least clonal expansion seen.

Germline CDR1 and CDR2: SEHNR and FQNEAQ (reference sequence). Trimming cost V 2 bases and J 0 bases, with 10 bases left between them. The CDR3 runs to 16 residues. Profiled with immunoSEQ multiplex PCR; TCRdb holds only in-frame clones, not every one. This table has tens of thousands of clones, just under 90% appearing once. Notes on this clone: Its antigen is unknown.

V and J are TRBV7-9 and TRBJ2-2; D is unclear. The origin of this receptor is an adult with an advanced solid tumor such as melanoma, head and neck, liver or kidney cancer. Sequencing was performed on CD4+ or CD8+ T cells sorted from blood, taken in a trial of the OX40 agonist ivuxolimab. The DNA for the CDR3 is TGTGCCAGCAGCTTATTAGACTCCCCGAACACCGGGGAGCTGTTTTTT. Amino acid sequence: CASSLLDSPNTGELFF.